This TCR beta chain is from a study of T cell responses to AZD1222 COVID-19 vaccine (dated by TCRdb to the early 2020s). Regarding the complete study: TCR sequencing was performed for roughly 250 trial participants, of whom some 200 were given two doses of AZD1222 and around 25 were given two doses of MenACWY control vaccine. Trial participants were enrolled by age into subgroups of 18-55, 56-69 and 70-plus years, and 148, 28 and 57 TCR-sequenced participants, respectively, were included in these subgroups. Study-wide conclusions, independent of this receptor: The 56-69-year group was small, and its depth increase did not reach significance, likely because of low power. Conclusions about previously exposed vaccinees were limited because only six AZD1222 recipients were SARS-CoV-2 seropositive at baseline. No day 14 peak-response samples were available, so repertoires were characterized only after the peak T cell response. Reportedly, close to half of the unique spike-specific TCRs recognized epitopes lying outside the regions that are mutated in the B.1.351 and B.1.1.7 variants. The vaccine-associated CD4 TCRs covered the entire spike protein, and the dominant responses fell in regions 160-218 and 743-854. Spike-specific TCR breadth and depth rose significantly after two AZD1222 doses compared with day 0 and with MenACWY recipients. Participants were mostly white British and included more females than males, and it was suggested by the authors that clonal diversity may have been underestimated.

The CDR3 regions of human TCRbeta chains were analyzed by immunosequencing. The source study handled its data this way. Repertoire TCRs were checked for matches against a reference library of SARS-CoV-2-specific TCRs that had been generated using the MIRA antigen-specificity platform. Breadth was defined as the fraction of unique TCRs that were SARS-CoV-2-associated, and depth was defined as the fraction of total T cells that were SARS-CoV-2-associated. Each spike-specific TCR was assigned to its reactive spike region and to a CD4 or CD8 class using the MIRA data. Log10-transformed breadth and depth values were compared by one-way ANOVA with Sidak's multiple comparisons tests. As stored in TCRdb, this immuneACCESS dataset retains in-frame rearrangements with V and J assigned. A fraction of the clones does not appear; measured against another copy, unresolved V genes explain less than half of the discrepancy, and the remainder lacks a known reason. V, J and clone size were drawn from that table, and D and trimming were deduced from the DNA. The sample table records 200,000 or so clones; approximately 93% of these occur just once. Of the sample, approximately 1% falls within the top ten clones.

Comments on this clone: Its antigen target is currently unknown. No much larger clone exists at a distance of one base, and base qualities are not known.

Here V drops 8 bases and J drops 6 bases, and the junction holds 6 bases not matched to any gene. The cysteine opens and the phenylalanine closes a CDR3 of 13 amino acids. CDR3 DNA only is kept here, 39 bases in frame from base 1. The germline V gene supplies CDR1 MRHNA and CDR2 SNTAGT. Taken with the paper, the label for time point translates to: about 28 days (+/-7) after the second vaccine dose. AZD1222 recipients given second doses at about 4 weeks or at about 12 weeks were pooled, since spike-specific TCR depth and breadth were not found to differ between the two schedules. Vaccinee samples were obtained from the UK trials COV001 and COV002, which included a single-blind randomized controlled phase 2/3 trial of AZD1222 (ChAdOx1 nCoV-19) in healthy adults. Trial participant PBMC samples were collected at day 0 and day 28 after the second dose for TCRbeta chain sequencing.

The TCR was taken from an adult who received the AZD1222 COVID-19 vaccine. The material was peripheral blood, obtained 28 days after the second AZD1222 dose. The chain uses TRBV6-4 and TRBJ2-1, with 8 bases in between that match TRBD2. The nucleotides are TGTGCCAGCCCGGGACTAGGGACCAATGAGCAGTTCTTC. Protein translation: CASPGLGTNEQFF.